This T cell receptor beta chain comes out of a study of blood T cell repertoires in COVID-19. Across the whole study: Material from acute and convalescent COVID-19 was sourced from the United States, Italy and Spain.

The CDR3 loop spans 13 amino acids. The V end was cut by 5 bases, the J end by 3 bases, with 9 bases between. Germline CDR1 reads LNHNV; CDR2 reads YYDKDF (reference sequence). Sequencing used immunoSEQ multiplex PCR; TCRdb keeps in-frame clones, though not all of them. This sample has under 170,000 clones; around 84% occur once, and the top ten carry 2.2%. The chain joins TRBV15 to TRBJ2-3, with D unresolved. The specimen sequenced was peripheral blood. The sequence derives from an older man with acute or convalescent COVID-19. The CDR3 sequence: CATSALGTDTQYF. The CDR3 DNA sequence: TGTGCCACCAGCGCCCTAGGAACAGATACGCAGTATTTT.